This is a list of T cell receptor beta chains from one sample in a study of regulatory T cells in long-lasting Graves disease. TCRdb independently ran MiXCR on the multiplex PCR reads; one entry per CDR3 protein. The data show about 470,000 distinct CDR3 sequences, roughly 15% seen once. In addition, the sample was reused for a study of T cells in Graves' hyperthyroidism and ophthalmopathy.

The sample in question was peripheral blood mononuclear cells (PBMCs), obtained at new diagnosis, from a patient treated with antithyroid drugs. The receptors here all came from a middle-aged man with Graves disease. The CDR3 runs from the conserved cysteine through the conserved F or W. A D gene is named only where the DNA matches it firmly. Clone size, where shown, is once, few, many, or a class for clones that have expanded.

>TRBJ1-6|TRBD1|many|TRBV28
CASSLTGAFSDSPLHF
TGTGCCAGCAGCCTGACAGGGGCGTTTTCGGATTCACCCCTCCACTTT
>TRBJ1-6|TRBD1|few|TRBV6-2/TRBV6-3
CASSSDRAVSSPLHF
TGTGCCAGCAGTTCGGACAGGGCGGTTAGTTCACCCCTCCACTTT
>TRBJ2-1|.|many|TRBV11-1
CASSLESGLDEQFF
TGTGCCAGCAGCTTAGAAAGCGGGCTGGATGAGCAGTTCTTC
>TRBJ2-7|.|many|TRBV20-1
CSAGRDDYEQYF
TGCAGTGCTGGCCGGGACGACTACGAGCAGTACTTC
>TRBJ2-5|.|many|TRBV27
CASSLLGYETQYF
TGTGCCAGCAGTTTATTAGGTTATGAGACCCAGTACTTC
>TRBJ2-4|.|many|TRBV5-1
CASSAEGGLKNIQYF
TGCGCCAGCAGCGCCGAAGGGGGTCTCAAAAACATTCAGTACTTC
>TRBJ2-4|.|few|TRBV24-1
CATSDSSGAKNIQYF
TGTGCCACCAGTGATTCATCAGGAGCCAAAAACATTCAGTACTTC
>TRBJ2-1|TRBD1|.|TRBV5-1
CASSDGQGARSSEQFF
TGCGCCAGCAGCGATGGACAGGGGGCGCGATCAAGTGAGCAGTTCTTC
>TRBJ2-3|TRBD2|few|TRBV7-9
CASSPPGLAGGSNTQYF
TGTGCCAGCAGCCCGCCTGGGCTAGCGGGAGGGTCAAATACGCAGTATTTT
>TRBJ2-2|TRBD2|many|TRBV5-5
CASSEGLAANTGELFF
TGTGCCAGCAGCGAAGGACTAGCGGCGAACACCGGGGAGCTGTTTTTT
>TRBJ1-1|.|few|TRBV5-1
CASSLVKGYNAAEAFF
TGCGCCAGCAGCTTGGTCAAGGGTTACAATGCGGCAGAAGCTTTCTTT
>TRBJ2-2|.|many|TRBV28
CASRGFTGELFF
TGTGCCAGCAGGGGGTTCACCGGGGAGCTGTTTTTT
>TRBJ2-5|.|many|TRBV2
CASSTEKTQYF
TGTGCCAGTTCGACTGAGAAGACCCAGTACTTC
>TRBJ2-1|TRBD2|.|TRBV20-1
CSARSSGRSYNEQFF
TGCAGTGCTAGGTCTAGCGGGCGCTCCTACAATGAGCAGTTCTTC
>TRBJ2-5|TRBD1|few|TRBV5-1
CATNPGQGETQYF
TGCGCCACCAACCCGGGACAGGGTGAGACCCAGTACTTC
>TRBJ2-7|TRBD2|many|TRBV5-1
CASSPEPGLASEQYF
TGCGCCAGCAGCCCGGAGCCGGGACTAGCTTCCGAGCAGTACTTC
>TRBJ2-3|.|many|TRBV27
CARVKGQRDSASTDTQYF
TGTGCCAGGGTGAAAGGCCAGCGGGACAGCGCTAGCACAGATACGCAGTATTTT
>TRBJ2-2|TRBD1|many|TRBV6-1
CASSNLGTGYTGELFF
TGTGCCAGCAGTAACCTTGGGACAGGCTACACCGGGGAGCTGTTTTTT
>TRBJ2-3|TRBD2|few|TRBV24-1
CATSDLTSGITDTQYF
TGTGCCACCAGTGATTTGACTAGCGGGATTACAGATACGCAGTATTTT
>TRBJ2-5|TRBD1|many|TRBV18
CASSGTAPSQETQYF
TGTGCCAGCTCAGGGACAGCACCTTCCCAAGAGACCCAGTACTTC
>TRBJ2-5|TRBD1|many|TRBV7-8
CASSNRDRGLETQYF
TGTGCCAGCAGCAACCGGGACAGGGGTTTGGAGACCCAGTACTTC
>TRBJ2-5|.|.|TRBV29-1
CSVSPQETQYF
TGCAGCGTTTCACCTCAAGAGACCCAGTACTTC
>TRBJ2-2|.|.|TRBV7-9
CASSLGQANTGELFF
TGTGCCAGCAGCTTAGGACAAGCGAACACCGGGGAGCTGTTTTTT
>TRBJ2-4|TRBD2|.|TRBV20-1
CSATVGAGGAKNIQYF
TGCAGTGCTACAGTCGGGGCGGGGGGAGCCAAAAACATTCAGTACTTC
>TRBJ2-2|TRBD2|few|TRBV11-3
CASSLRTSNTGELFF
TGTGCCAGCAGCCTCCGGACTAGTAACACCGGGGAGCTGTTTTTT
>TRBJ1-5|.|many|TRBV30
CAWSVTGLILDQPQHF
TGTGCCTGGAGCGTAACAGGGCTGATATTAGATCAGCCCCAGCATTTT
>TRBJ1-5|TRBD1|many|TRBV6-2/TRBV6-3
CASSSGTGVGQPQHF
TGTGCCAGCAGCTCCGGGACAGGGGTGGGTCAGCCCCAGCATTTT
>TRBJ2-7|.|few|TRBV29-1
CSVEARASRSYEQYF
TGCAGCGTTGAAGCCAGGGCCTCAAGATCCTACGAGCAGTACTTC
>TRBJ2-4|TRBD2|many|TRBV15
CATSNSRTSGVAKNIQYF
TGTGCCACCAGCAATTCCCGGACTAGCGGGGTAGCCAAAAACATTCAGTACTTC
>TRBJ2-2|.|many|TRBV7-3
CASRATGTGELFF
TGTGCCAGCAGGGCAACAGGGACCGGGGAGCTGTTTTTT
>TRBJ2-7|.|many|TRBV5-1
CASSLAPGAPSYEQYF
TGCGCCAGCAGCTTGGCCCCGGGAGCGCCGTCCTACGAGCAGTACTTC
>TRBJ2-2|.|many|TRBV20-1
CSASGTPGSHTGELFF
TGCAGTGCTTCCGGGACTCCAGGTTCCCACACCGGGGAGCTGTTTTTT
>TRBJ2-1|TRBD2|.|TRBV5-1
CASSSKVAGEQFF
TGCGCCAGCAGCTCGAAGGTAGCGGGCGAGCAGTTCTTC
>TRBJ2-2|TRBD1|few|TRBV5-1
CASSSPNRGQGGELFF
TGCGCCAGCAGCTCGCCTAACAGGGGACAGGGCGGGGAGCTGTTTTTT
>TRBJ2-7|.|many|TRBV7-9
CASTPSQGRGYEQYF
TGTGCCAGCACCCCAAGCCAGGGGCGCGGGTACGAGCAGTACTTC
>TRBJ2-2|TRBD2|many|TRBV20-1
CSAVSGLAANTGELFF
TGCAGTGCTGTGTCGGGACTAGCGGCGAACACCGGGGAGCTGTTTTTT
>TRBJ1-2|.|many|TRBV2
CASSAENYGYTF
TGTGCCAGCAGTGCGGAGAACTATGGCTACACCTTC
>TRBJ2-1|.|many|TRBV6-2/TRBV6-3
CASTEGGVGEQFF
TGTGCCAGCACCGAAGGGGGTGTCGGTGAGCAGTTCTTC
>TRBJ2-7|.|many|TRBV28
CASSSAGQGVSYEQYF
TGTGCCAGCAGTTCCGCGGGGCAGGGGGTCTCCTACGAGCAGTACTTC
>TRBJ1-4|TRBD1|few|TRBV12-3/TRBV12-4
CASSDRGSREKLFF
TGTGCCAGCAGTGACAGGGGATCTCGGGAAAAACTGTTTTTT
>TRBJ2-1|.|.|TRBV12-3/TRBV12-4
CASSLGGSQSSEQFF
TGTGCCAGCAGTTTAGGAGGGAGCCAGTCGAGTGAGCAGTTCTTC
>TRBJ2-7|TRBD2|.|TRBV7-2
CASRLNWGGEQYF
TGTGCCAGCCGGTTAAACTGGGGGGGGGAGCAGTACTTC
>TRBJ1-1|TRBD1|many|TRBV12-3/TRBV12-4
CASSSPRQGQRGHTEAFF
TGTGCCAGCAGTTCCCCCCGACAGGGGCAGAGAGGACACACTGAAGCTTTCTTT
>TRBJ2-3|TRBD1|.|TRBV7-9
CASSSNTGGTFTDTQYF
TGTGCCAGCAGCTCAAACACAGGGGGCACTTTCACAGATACGCAGTATTTT
>TRBJ2-3|.|many|TRBV28
CASSPLGRTDTQYF
TGTGCCAGCAGCCCACTGGGTCGCACAGATACGCAGTATTTT
>TRBJ1-5|.|many|TRBV5-8
CASSLDSSIRQPQHF
TGTGCCAGCAGCTTGGATTCTAGTATTAGGCAGCCCCAGCATTTT
>TRBJ1-2|.|many|TRBV7-9
CASSLGAGFGYTF
TGTGCCAGCAGCTTAGGTGCGGGGTTCGGCTACACCTTC
>TRBJ1-5|.|many|TRBV7-9
CASSLGQNQPQHF
TGTGCCAGCAGCTTAGGCCAGAATCAGCCCCAGCATTTT
>TRBJ2-1|TRBD1|few|TRBV24-1
CATSESGQGVYDEQFF
TGTGCCACCAGTGAAAGCGGACAGGGGGTTTACGATGAGCAGTTCTTC
>TRBJ1-1|.|.|TRBV28
CASSLSGALNTEAFF
TGTGCCAGCAGTTTATCAGGGGCCCTGAACACTGAAGCTTTCTTT
>TRBJ1-2|TRBD1|few|TRBV4-1
CASSPTGQGTYGYTF
TGCGCCAGCAGCCCGACAGGACAGGGGACCTATGGCTACACCTTC
>TRBJ1-5|.|many|TRBV30
CARSEGGNQPQHF
TGTGCGCGCTCAGAAGGGGGCAATCAGCCCCAGCATTTT
>TRBJ2-3|.|.|TRBV28
CASSLDLFTDTQYF
TGTGCCAGCAGCTTGGACCTCTTCACAGATACGCAGTATTTT
>TRBJ1-5|.|few|TRBV7-2
CASSLGQVSNQPQHF
TGTGCCAGCAGCTTAGGCCAGGTTAGCAATCAGCCCCAGCATTTT
>TRBJ1-5|.|many|TRBV7-9
CASSSGLIRGQPQHF
TGTGCCAGCAGCTCGGGACTCATTCGCGGGCAGCCCCAGCATTTT
>TRBJ1-6|TRBD1|many|TRBV20-1
CSAVPGQGVRHSPLHF
TGCAGTGCTGTACCGGGACAGGGCGTCCGGCATTCACCCCTCCACTTT